This T cell receptor (beta chain) was found in a study of spatial heterogeneity in lung cancer. Germline V gene lookup returns CDR1 SGDLS and CDR2 YYNGEE. CDR3 length equals 16 residues. The V gene end was trimmed by 0 bases and the J gene end by 8 bases; junction bases not matched to a gene: 10. On this clonotype itself: Its antigen is not known.

The sample's time point: sample taken at primary tumor resection. The authors sequenced whole RNA from tumor, nontumor lung or frozen PBMC without sorting. Study-wide results and caveats: The study found that expanded intratumoral alpha and beta TCR counts tracked tumor mutation counts. Nonsynonymous mutation counts, ubiquitous and regional, were tracked by the respective counts of ubiquitous and regional expanded TCRs.

TCRdb called the 5' RACE reads again in MiXCR, with one record for every CDR3 protein. The sample lists over 15,000 distinct CDR3 sequences, approximately 7% occurring once. The gene calls are TRBV9 and TRBJ2-1, with 8 bases matching TRBD1. This sequence originates from a female donor with early-stage non-small cell lung cancer. Sequenced here: lung tumor tissue, sampled at surgery. The CDR3 loop is CASSVDPPPGGDEQFF. Written as DNA, the CDR3 is TGTGCCAGCAGCGTAGACCCCCCCCCAGGGGGCGATGAGCAGTTCTTC.